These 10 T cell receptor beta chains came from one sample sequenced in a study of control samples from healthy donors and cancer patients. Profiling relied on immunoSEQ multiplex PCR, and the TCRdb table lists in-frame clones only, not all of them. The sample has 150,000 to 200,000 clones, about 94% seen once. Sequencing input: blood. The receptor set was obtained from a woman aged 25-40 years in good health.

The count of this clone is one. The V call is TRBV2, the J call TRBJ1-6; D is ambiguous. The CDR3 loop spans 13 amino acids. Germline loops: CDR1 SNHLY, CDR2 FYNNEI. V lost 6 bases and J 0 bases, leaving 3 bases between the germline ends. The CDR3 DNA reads TGTGCCAGCAGACGCTCCTATAATTCACCCCTCCACTTT. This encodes CASRRSYNSPLHF.

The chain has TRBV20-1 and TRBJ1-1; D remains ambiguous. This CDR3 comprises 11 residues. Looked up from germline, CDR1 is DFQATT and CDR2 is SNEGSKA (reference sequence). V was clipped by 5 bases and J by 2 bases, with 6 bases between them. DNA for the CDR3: TGCAGTGCTCCAATAAACACTGAAGCTTTCTTT. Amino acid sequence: CSAPINTEAFF.

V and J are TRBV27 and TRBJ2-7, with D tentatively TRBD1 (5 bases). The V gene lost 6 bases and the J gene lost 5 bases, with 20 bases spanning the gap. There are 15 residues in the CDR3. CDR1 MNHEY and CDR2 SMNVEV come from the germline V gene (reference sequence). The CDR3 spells CASRPYMQGEDEQYF. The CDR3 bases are TGTGCCAGCAGACCCTACATGCAGGGTGAAGACGAGCAGTACTTC.

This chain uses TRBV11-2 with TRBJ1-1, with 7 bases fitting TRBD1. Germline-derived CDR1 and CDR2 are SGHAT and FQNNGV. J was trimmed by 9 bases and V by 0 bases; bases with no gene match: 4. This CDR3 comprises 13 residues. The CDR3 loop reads CASSLDRGQKAFF. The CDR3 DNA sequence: TGTGCCAGCAGCTTAGATAGGGGACAGAAAGCTTTCTTT. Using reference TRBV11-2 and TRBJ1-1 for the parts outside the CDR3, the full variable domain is EAGVAQSPRYKIIEKRQSVAFWCNPISGHATLYWYQQILGQGPKLLIQFQNNGVVDDSQLPKDRFSAERLKGVDSTLKIQPAKLEDSAVYLCASSLDRGQKAFFGQGTRLTVV.

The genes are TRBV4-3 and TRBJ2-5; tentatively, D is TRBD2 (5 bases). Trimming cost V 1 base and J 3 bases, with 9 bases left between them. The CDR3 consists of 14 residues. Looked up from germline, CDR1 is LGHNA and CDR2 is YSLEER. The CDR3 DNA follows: TGCGCCAGCAGCCAAGGGCTAGCTAAAGAGACCCAGTACTTC. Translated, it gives CASSQGLAKETQYF.

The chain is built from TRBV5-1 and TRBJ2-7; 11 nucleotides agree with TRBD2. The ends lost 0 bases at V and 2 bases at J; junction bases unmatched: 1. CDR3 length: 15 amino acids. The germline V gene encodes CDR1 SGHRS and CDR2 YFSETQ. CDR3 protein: CASSLVAGGPYEQYF. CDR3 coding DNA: TGCGCCAGCAGCTTGGTAGCGGGAGGGCCCTACGAGCAGTACTTC.

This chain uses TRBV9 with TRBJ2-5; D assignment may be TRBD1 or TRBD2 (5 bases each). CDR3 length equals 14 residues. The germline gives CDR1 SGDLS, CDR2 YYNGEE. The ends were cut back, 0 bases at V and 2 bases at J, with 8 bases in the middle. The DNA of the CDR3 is TGTGCCAGCAGCGTAGTCGGGGCTCAAGAGACCCAGTACTTC. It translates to CASSVVGAQETQYF.

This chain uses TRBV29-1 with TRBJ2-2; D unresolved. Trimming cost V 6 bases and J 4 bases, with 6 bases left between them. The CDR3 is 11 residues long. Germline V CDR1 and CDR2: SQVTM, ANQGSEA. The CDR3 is CSVSRTGELFF. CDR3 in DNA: TGCAGCGTCTCTCGCACCGGGGAGCTGTTTTTT.

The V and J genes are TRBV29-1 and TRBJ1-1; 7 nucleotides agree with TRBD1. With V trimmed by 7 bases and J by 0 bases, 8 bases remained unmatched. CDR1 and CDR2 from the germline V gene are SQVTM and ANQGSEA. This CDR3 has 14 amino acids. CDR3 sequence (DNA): TGCAGCGCCGTACCGGGACAGATGAACACTGAAGCTTTCTTT. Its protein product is CSAVPGQMNTEAFF.

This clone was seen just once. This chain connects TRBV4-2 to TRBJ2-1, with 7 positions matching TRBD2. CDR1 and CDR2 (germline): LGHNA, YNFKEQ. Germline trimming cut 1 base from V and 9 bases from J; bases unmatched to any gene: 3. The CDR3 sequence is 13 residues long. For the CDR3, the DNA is TGTGCCAGCAGCCAAGGGGACTATGGTGAGCAGTTCTTC. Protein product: CASSQGDYGEQFF.